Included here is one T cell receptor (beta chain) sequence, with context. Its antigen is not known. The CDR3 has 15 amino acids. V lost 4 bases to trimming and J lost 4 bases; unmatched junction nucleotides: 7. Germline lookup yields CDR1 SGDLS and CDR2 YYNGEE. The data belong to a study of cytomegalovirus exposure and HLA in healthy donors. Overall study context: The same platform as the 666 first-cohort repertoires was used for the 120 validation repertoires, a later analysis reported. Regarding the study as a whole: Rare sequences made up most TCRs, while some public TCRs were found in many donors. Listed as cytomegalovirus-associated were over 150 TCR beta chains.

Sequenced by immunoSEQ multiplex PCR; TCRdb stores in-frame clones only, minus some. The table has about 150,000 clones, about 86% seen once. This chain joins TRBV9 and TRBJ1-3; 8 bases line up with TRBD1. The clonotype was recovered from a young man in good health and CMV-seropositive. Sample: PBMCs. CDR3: CASSPRQGTGNTIYF. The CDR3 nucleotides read TGTGCCAGCAGCCCGCGACAGGGGACGGGAAACACCATATATTTT.